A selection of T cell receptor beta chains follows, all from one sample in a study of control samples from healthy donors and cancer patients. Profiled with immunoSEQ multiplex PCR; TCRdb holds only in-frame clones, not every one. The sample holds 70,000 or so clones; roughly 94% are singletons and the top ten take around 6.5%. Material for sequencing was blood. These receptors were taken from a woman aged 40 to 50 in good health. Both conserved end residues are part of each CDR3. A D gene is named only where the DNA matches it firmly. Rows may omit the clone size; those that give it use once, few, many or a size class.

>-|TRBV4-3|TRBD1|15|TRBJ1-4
TGCGCCAGCAGCCAAGATCCGGGACAGGGTGAAAAACTGTTTTTT
CASSQDPGQGEKLFF
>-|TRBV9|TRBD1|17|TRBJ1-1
TGTGCCAGCAGCTCCTTACCGGGACAGGGGATGAACACTGAAGCTTTCTTT
CASSSLPGQGMNTEAFF
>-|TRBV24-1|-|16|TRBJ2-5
TGTGCCACCAGTGATCTCGCCCTGGGCGGACAAGAGACCCAGTACTTC
CATSDLALGGQETQYF
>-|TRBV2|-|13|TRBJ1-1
TGTGCCAGCAGTGTAAGGTCGAACACTGAAGCTTTCTTT
CASSVRSNTEAFF
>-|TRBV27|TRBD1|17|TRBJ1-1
TGTGCCAGCAGTTTATATTCTCCGGGACAGGGTGACACTGAAGCTTTCTTT
CASSLYSPGQGDTEAFF
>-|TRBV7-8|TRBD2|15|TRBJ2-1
TGTGCCAGCAGCTTTCTTACTAGCGGGAACTATGAGCAGTTCTTC
CASSFLTSGNYEQFF
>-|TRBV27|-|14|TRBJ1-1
TGTGCCAGCAGTTTATCAAGTATTACCACTGAAGCTTTCTTT
CASSLSSITTEAFF
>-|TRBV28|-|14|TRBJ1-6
TGTGCCAGCAGTTCCCCCCTAATTCGCTCACCCCTCCACTTT
CASSSPLIRSPLHF
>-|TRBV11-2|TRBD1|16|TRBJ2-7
TGTGCCAGCAGCTCCTGGGACAGGGTGGTCGGCGACGAGCAGTACTTC
CASSSWDRVVGDEQYF
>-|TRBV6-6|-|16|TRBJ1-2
TGTGCCAGCAGCCACGCTTATGATACCCAAAACTATGGCTACACCTTC
CASSHAYDTQNYGYTF
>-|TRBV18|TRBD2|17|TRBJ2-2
TGTGCCAGCTCACCAGGAGTAGCGGGAGGGCCATCGGGGGAGCTGTTTTTT
CASSPGVAGGPSGELFF
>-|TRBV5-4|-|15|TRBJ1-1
TGTGCCAGCAGCTTGGTTATGGGGGCGGACACTGAAGCTTTCTTT
CASSLVMGADTEAFF
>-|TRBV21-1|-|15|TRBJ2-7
TGTGCCAGCAGAAAAGGGGGACAGGGGTGGAACGAGCAGTACTTC
CASRKGGQGWNEQYF
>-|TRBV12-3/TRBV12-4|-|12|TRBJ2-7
TGTGCCAGCAGCAAACGGGAGTACGAGCAGTACTTC
CASSKREYEQYF
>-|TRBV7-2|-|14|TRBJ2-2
TGTGCCAGCAGCTTACTTGGGGACACCGGGGAGCTGTTTTTT
CASSLLGDTGELFF
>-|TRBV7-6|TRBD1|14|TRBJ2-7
TGTGCCAGCAGCCAGGGACAGGGGGCCAACGAGCAGTACTTC
CASSQGQGANEQYF
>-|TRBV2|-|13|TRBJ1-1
TGTTCCTCCGGGACCCTAGTAGACACTGAAGCTTTCTTT
CSSGTLVDTEAFF
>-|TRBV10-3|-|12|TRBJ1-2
TGTGCCATCACGAGGTCGAACTATGGCTACACCTTC
CAITRSNYGYTF
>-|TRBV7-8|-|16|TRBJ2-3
TGTGCCAGCAGCCCCGGGGTGGCAGTTAGCACAGATACGCAGTATTTT
CASSPGVAVSTDTQYF
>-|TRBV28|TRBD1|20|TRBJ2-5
TGTGCCAGCAGTTCCCAAGCGAGGTTCGGGGGACAGGGGGTTGGAGAGACCCAGTACTTC
CASSSQARFGGQGVGETQYF
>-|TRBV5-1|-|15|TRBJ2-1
TGCGCCAGCAGCTTGGCAGGGATCTCCTACAATGAGCAGTTCTTC
CASSLAGISYNEQFF
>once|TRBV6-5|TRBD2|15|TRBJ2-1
TGTGCCAGCAGGCCCCGCACTAGCGGGAGCGATGAGCAGTTCTTC
CASRPRTSGSDEQFF